Following are 8 T cell receptor beta chains from one sample sequenced in a study of OX40 agonist ivuxolimab in advanced cancers. Assay: immunoSEQ multiplex PCR; the TCRdb copy retains only in-frame clones and omits some. There are about 71,000 clones in the sample; 84% occur only once, and less than 0.9% lies in the top ten. This specimen was CD4+ or CD8+ T cells sorted from blood, taken in a trial of the OX40 agonist ivuxolimab. Every receptor here comes from an adult with an advanced solid tumor such as melanoma, head and neck, liver or kidney cancer.

The V call is TRBV7-2, the J call TRBJ2-7, with TRBD1 as a possible D gene (5 bases). The V and J ends lost 6 bases and 9 bases respectively, with 21 bases between them. Germline lookup yields CDR1 SGHTA and CDR2 FQGNSA. The CDR3 totals 14 residues. The CDR3 bases are TGTGCCAGCAGTCAAATCGTGGCAGGGATCGGGCAGTACTTC. Amino acid sequence: CASSQIVAGIGQYF.

Only one count was recorded for this clone. The chain carries TRBV7-9 and TRBJ1-1, with D perhaps TRBD1 (5 bases). The germline V gene encodes CDR1 SEHNR and CDR2 FQNEAQ (reference sequence). The CDR3 is made up of 19 amino acids. V lost 5 bases and J 0 bases, leaving 25 bases between the germline ends. The CDR3 DNA is TGTGCCAGCAGCCCTAGGGGAGGGCCGGGCAGGGCCATGAACACTGAAGCTTTCTTT. Residues: CASSPRGGPGRAMNTEAFF.

As DNA, the CDR3 is TGTGCCAGCAGCTTAGCCAGGGACGAGCAGTACTTC. Amino acids: CASSLARDEQYF. The V gene is TRBV11-2, the J gene TRBJ2-7, with D possibly being TRBD1 (5 bases). Germline V lookup: CDR1 SGHAT, CDR2 FQNNGV. V dropped 1 base and J dropped 5 bases, with 6 bases sitting between them. The CDR3 sequence is 12 residues long.

This clone has only one observation. V and J are TRBV12-5 and TRBJ1-2, with 10 bases matching TRBD1. Unmatched junction bases numbered 8, after V lost 2 bases and J lost 2 bases. Germline CDR1 reads LGHNT; CDR2 reads FRNRAP. The CDR3 is 17 residues long. CDR3 sequence (DNA): TGTGCTAGTGGTTTGAGGGACAGGGGCGACACCAACTATGGCTACACCTTC. This encodes CASGLRDRGDTNYGYTF. Together with reference TRBV12-5 and TRBJ1-2, the CDR3 gives the full variable domain: DARVTQTPRHKVTEMGQEVTMRCQPILGHNTVFWYRQTMMQGLELLAYFRNRAPLDDSGMPKDRFSAEMPDATLATLKIQPSEPRDSAVYFCASGLRDRGDTNYGYTFGSGTRLTVV.

The rearrangement joins TRBV6-5 to TRBJ1-1, with no clear D. Germline CDR1 reads MNHEY; CDR2 reads SVGAGI. Trimming took off 3 bases at V and 5 bases at J, with 4 bases between the two ends. This CDR3 region has 11 residues. The CDR3 DNA reads as TGTGCCAGCAGTTATAAGACTGAAGCTTTCTTT. This gives the protein CASSYKTEAFF.

The gene calls are TRBV7-2 and TRBJ2-3, with 8 bases identical to TRBD2. V gave up 5 bases and J gave up 1 base; unmatched junction bases: 5. The CDR3 extends over 15 amino acids. Germline CDR1 and CDR2: SGHTA and FQGNSA. The CDR3 coding sequence is TGTGCCAGCAGCGGGGGACTAGTCGGCACAGATACGCAGTATTTT. Protein: CASSGGLVGTDTQYF.

This clone was detected a few times. The chain links TRBV5-6 to TRBJ1-1, with TRBD1 identical over 7 bases. With V trimmed by 2 bases and J by 3 bases, 4 bases remained unmatched. From germline, CDR1 is SGHDT and CDR2 YYEEEE. This CDR3 comprises 14 residues. CDR3: CASSFQGGYTEAFF. CDR3 DNA sequence: TGTGCCAGCAGCTTCCAGGGGGGGTACACTGAAGCTTTCTTT.

The chain uses TRBV11-2 and TRBJ2-3; D remains unclear. This CDR3 region has 16 residues. Looked up from germline, CDR1 is SGHAT and CDR2 is FQNNGV. With 0 bases removed from V and 2 bases from J, the gap between germline ends came to 12 bases. The CDR3: CASSLDLGGFTDTQYF. The CDR3 bases are TGTGCCAGCAGCTTAGATCTTGGCGGATTCACAGATACGCAGTATTTT.